A single sample gave rise to the 6 T cell receptor beta chains below, sequenced in a study of CD8+CD57+ T cells in acquired aplastic anemia. The template for TCR beta VDJ and CDR3 sequence profiling was genomic DNA. MiXCR was run by TCRdb on the reads, yielding one entry per CDR3 protein. Of just over 400,000 distinct CDR3 sequences in the sample, 65% to 80% were seen once. Sequencing was done on a sample of sorted CD4+, CD8+, or CD8+CD57+ T cells (not recorded which) from PBMCs. The receptors were gathered from a human donor in good health, serving as a control.

A remark on this clonotype: Relative to the germline gene, one junction end is altered; a read error may explain this. Written as DNA, the CDR3 is TGCGCCACCAGCTTGGTCAGACAGGGGACCGAGGAGCTGTTTTTT. It encodes CATSLVRQGTEELFF. The chain links TRBV15 to TRBJ2-2; 8 bases are shared with TRBD1. This CDR3 contains 15 residues. Germline V gene lookup returns CDR1 LNHNV and CDR2 YYDKDF (reference sequence).

This clonotype was detected many times. The chain carries TRBV10-3 and TRBJ1-1, with D uncertain. Trimming stripped 3 bases from V and 6 bases from J, with 11 bases between. From germline, CDR1 is ENHRY and CDR2 SYGVKD. This CDR3 region has 13 residues. CDR3 bases: TGTGCCATCAGTGAAGGTTGGCAGTCTGAAGCTTTCTTT. This encodes CAISEGWQSEAFF.

Turning to this clonotype: One junction end disagrees with the germline gene, perhaps due to a read error. V is TRBV5-8 and J is TRBJ2-7; no definite D call. CDR3 length: 14 amino acids. CDR1 and CDR2 from the germline V gene are SGHTS and YDEGEE. CDR3 amino acids: CASSPGPTSYEQYF. For the CDR3, the DNA is TGCGCCAGCAGCCCGGGTCCGACCTCCTACGAGCAGTACTTC.

This clonotype was seen only a few times. This may arise from a read error, as a much more abundant clone is one base away. The chain joins TRBV12-3 or TRBV12-4 to TRBJ1-3; perhaps TRBD1 as D (5 bases). The CDR3 has 14 residues. CDR3 residues: CASSLGGLGSTIYF. The CDR3 nucleotides read TGTGCCAGCAGTTTAGGGGGGTTAGGAAGCACCATATATTTT.

This clonotype came up many times. As DNA, the CDR3 is TGCGCCAGCAGCTTGGCACAGGGTGTCGGGGAGCTGTTTTTT. This translates into CASSLAQGVGELFF. The chain recombines TRBV5-1 with TRBJ2-2, with TRBD1 as a possible D gene (6 bases). The CDR3 has 14 residues. The V end was cut by 0 bases, the J end by 7 bases, with 10 bases between. CDR1 and CDR2 (germline): SGHRS, YFSETQ.

To note about this clonotype: At one of its ends the junction is not consistent with the germline gene, which may arise from a read error. The chain employs TRBV19 and TRBJ1-1; D ambiguous. CDR3 size: 17 residues. The germline CDR1 and CDR2 sequences are LNHDA and SQIVND (reference sequence). The CDR3 nucleotides read TGTGCCAGTAGTTACAACGCACCGACGGCGGTGAACTCTGAAGCTTTCTTT. It is translated as CASSYNAPTAVNSEAFF.